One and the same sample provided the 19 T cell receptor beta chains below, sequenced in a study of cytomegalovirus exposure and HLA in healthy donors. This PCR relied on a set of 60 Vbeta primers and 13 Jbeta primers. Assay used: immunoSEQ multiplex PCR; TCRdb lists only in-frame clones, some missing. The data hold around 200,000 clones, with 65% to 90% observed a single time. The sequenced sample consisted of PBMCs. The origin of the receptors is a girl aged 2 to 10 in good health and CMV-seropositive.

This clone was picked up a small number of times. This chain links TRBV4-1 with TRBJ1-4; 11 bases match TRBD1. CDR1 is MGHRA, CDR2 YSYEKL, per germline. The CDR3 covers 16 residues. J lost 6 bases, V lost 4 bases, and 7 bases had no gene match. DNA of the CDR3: TGCGCCAGCAGCCTGTCCCGGGACAGGGGGGATGAAAAACTGTTTTTT. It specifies CASSLSRDRGDEKLFF.

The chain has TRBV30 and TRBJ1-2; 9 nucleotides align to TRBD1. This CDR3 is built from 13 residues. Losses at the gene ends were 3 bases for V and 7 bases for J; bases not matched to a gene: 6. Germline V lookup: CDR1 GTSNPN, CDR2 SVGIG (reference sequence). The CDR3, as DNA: TGTGCCTGGAGGACACTGGACAGGGGTGGCTACACCTTC. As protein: CAWRTLDRGGYTF.

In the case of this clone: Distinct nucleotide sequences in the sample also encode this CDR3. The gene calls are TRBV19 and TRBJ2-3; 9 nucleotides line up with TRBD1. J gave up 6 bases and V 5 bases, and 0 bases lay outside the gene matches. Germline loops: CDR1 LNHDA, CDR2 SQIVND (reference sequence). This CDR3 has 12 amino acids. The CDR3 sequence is CASSGTGDTQYF. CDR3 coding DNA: TGTGCCAGTAGTGGGACAGGGGATACGCAGTATTTT. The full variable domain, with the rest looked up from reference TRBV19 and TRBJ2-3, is DGGITQSPKYLFRKEGQNVTLSCEQNLNHDAMYWYRQDPGQGLRLIYYSQIVNDFQKGDIAEGYSVSREKKESFPLTVTSAQKNPTAFYLCASSGTGDTQYFGPGTRLTVL.

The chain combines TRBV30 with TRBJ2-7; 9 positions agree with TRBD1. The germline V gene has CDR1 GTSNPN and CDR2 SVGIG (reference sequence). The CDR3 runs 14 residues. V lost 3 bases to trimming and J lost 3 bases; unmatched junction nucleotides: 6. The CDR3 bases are TGTGCCTGGAGCCGCGGGACAGGGAACTACGAGCAGTACTTC. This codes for CAWSRGTGNYEQYF.

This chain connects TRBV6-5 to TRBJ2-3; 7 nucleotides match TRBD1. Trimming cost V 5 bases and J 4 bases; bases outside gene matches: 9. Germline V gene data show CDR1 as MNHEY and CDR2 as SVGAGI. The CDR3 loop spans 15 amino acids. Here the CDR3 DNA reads TGTGCCAGCAGTAGGGGGCGCGTCGGCCCAGATACGCAGTATTTT. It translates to CASSRGRVGPDTQYF.

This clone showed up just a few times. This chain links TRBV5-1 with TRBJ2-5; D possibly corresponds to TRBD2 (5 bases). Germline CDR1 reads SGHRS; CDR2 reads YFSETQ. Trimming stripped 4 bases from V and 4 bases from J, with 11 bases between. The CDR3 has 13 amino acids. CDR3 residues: CASSVLGGETQYF. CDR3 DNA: TGCGCCAGCAGCGTCCTAGGAGGAGAGACCCAGTACTTC.

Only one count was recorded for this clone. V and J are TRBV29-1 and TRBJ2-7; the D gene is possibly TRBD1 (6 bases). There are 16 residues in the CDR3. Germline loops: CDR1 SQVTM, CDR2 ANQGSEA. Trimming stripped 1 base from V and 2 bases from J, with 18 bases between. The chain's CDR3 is CSVEGGGQNSAYEQYF. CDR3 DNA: TGCAGCGTTGAAGGGGGCGGACAGAATTCGGCCTACGAGCAGTACTTC.

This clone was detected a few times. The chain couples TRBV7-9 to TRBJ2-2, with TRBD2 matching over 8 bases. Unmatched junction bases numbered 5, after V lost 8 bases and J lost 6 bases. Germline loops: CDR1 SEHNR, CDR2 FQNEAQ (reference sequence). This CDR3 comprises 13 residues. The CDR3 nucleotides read TGTGCCAGCTCGGGGGGGGGCTCCGGGGAGCTGTTTTTT. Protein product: CASSGGGSGELFF.

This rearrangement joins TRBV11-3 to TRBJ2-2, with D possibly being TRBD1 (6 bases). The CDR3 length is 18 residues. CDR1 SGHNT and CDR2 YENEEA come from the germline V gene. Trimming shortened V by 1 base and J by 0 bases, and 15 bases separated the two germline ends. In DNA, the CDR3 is TGTGCCAGCAGCTTAGGTTTACTGGGACAAACGAACACCGGGGAGCTGTTTTTT. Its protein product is CASSLGLLGQTNTGELFF.

CDR3 sequence reads: CSGWGENEQFF. As DNA, the CDR3 is TGCAGTGGATGGGGAGAGAATGAGCAGTTCTTC. The rearrangement links TRBV20-1 to TRBJ2-1, with D maybe TRBD2 (5 bases). V lost 7 bases to trimming and J lost 7 bases, with 11 bases between them. The CDR3 has 11 amino acids. Germline V CDR1 and CDR2: DFQATT, SNEGSKA (reference sequence).

The CDR3 sequence is CASSPIRGYGYTF. The CDR3 bases are TGTGCCAGCAGCCCCATTCGGGGCTATGGCTACACCTTC. The chain is built from TRBV7-8 and TRBJ1-2, with D hard to call. The CDR3 runs 13 residues. Germline V gene sequence: CDR1 SGHVS, CDR2 FQNEAQ. V lost 5 bases, J lost 4 bases, and 11 bases lay in between.

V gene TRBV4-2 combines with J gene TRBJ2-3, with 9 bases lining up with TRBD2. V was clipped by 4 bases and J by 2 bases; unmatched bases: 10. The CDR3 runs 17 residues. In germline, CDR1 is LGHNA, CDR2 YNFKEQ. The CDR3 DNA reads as TGTGCCAGCAGCCCCGAGGGAGCGGGGGGAACCACAGATACGCAGTATTTT. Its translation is CASSPEGAGGTTDTQYF.

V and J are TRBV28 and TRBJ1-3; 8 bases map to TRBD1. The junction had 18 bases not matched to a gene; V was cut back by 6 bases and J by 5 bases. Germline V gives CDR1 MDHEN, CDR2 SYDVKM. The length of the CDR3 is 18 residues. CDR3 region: CASRAFPTGDLHRNTIYF. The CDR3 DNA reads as TGTGCCAGCAGAGCTTTCCCGACAGGGGACCTACATCGAAACACCATATATTTT.

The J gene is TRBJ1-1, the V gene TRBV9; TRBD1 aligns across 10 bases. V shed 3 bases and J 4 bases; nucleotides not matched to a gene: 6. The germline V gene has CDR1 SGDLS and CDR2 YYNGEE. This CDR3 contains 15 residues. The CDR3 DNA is TGTGCCAGCAGCGCAGCACGGACAGGGGGCACTGAAGCTTTCTTT. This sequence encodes CASSAARTGGTEAFF.

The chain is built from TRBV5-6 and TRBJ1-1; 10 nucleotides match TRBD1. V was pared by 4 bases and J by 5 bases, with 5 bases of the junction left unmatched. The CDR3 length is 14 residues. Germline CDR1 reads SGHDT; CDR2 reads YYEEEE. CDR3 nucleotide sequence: TGTGCCAGCAGCGCGGACAGGGGGAGGACTGAAGCTTTCTTT. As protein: CASSADRGRTEAFF.

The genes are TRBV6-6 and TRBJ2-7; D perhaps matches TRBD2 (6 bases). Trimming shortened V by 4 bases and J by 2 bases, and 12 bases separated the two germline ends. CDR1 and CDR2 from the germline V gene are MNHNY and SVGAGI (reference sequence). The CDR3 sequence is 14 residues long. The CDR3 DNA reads TGTGCCAGCAGTTCCGGGACTCTTACCTACGAGCAGTACTTC. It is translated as CASSSGTLTYEQYF.

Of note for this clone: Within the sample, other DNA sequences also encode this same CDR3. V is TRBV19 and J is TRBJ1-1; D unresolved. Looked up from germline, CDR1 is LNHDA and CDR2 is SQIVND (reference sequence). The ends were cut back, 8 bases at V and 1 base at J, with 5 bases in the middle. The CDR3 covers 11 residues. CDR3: CASYKNTEAFF. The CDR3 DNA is TGTGCCAGTTACAAGAACACTGAAGCTTTCTTT.

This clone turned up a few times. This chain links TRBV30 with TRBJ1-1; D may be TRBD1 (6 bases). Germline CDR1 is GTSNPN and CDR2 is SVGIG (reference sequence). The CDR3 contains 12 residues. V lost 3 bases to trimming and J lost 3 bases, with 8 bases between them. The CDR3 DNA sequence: TGTGCCTGGAGGACAGGATACACTGAAGCTTTCTTT. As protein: CAWRTGYTEAFF. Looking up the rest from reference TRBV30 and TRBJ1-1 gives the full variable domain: SQTIHQWPATLVQPVGSPLSLECTVEGTSNPNLYWYRQAAGRGLQLLFYSVGIGQISSEVPQNLSASRPQDRQFILSSKKLLLSDSGFYLCAWRTGYTEAFFGQGTRLTVV.

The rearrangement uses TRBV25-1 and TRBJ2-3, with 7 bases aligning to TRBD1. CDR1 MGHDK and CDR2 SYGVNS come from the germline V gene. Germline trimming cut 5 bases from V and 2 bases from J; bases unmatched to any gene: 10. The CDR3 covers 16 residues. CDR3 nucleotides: TGTGCCAGCAGTCGACCGACAGGGCCAAACACAGATACGCAGTATTTT. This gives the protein CASSRPTGPNTDTQYF.